The 25 T cell receptor beta chains given below trace back to one sample, sequenced in a study of T-cell reconstitution after alpha-beta-depleted transplantation in children. Unique molecular identifiers were incorporated into the prepared TCRbeta library. TCRdb used MiXCR to reprocess the PCR reads, holding one entry per CDR3 protein. This table holds fewer than 400,000 distinct CDR3 sequences, roughly 22% found once. This sample comprised PBMCs from the stem cell graft donor, obtained from the stem cell graft. The receptors originated from a human donor who donated a stem cell graft to a child with acute myeloid leukemia.

V gene TRBV5-1 combines with J gene TRBJ2-3; TRBD2 aligns across 7 bases. In germline, CDR1 is SGHRS, CDR2 YFSETQ. With V trimmed by 2 bases and J by 6 bases, 3 bases remained unmatched. The CDR3 loop spans 13 amino acids. In nucleotides, the CDR3 is TGCGCCAGCAGCTTAGGACTAGACGATACGCAGTATTTT. Translating it yields CASSLGLDDTQYF.

The CDR3 DNA sequence: TGTGCCAGCAGCACACCGACAGGGAGCTCCTACAATGAGCAGTTCTTC. Residues: CASSTPTGSSYNEQFF. The chain has TRBV7-9 and TRBJ2-1, with 7 bases matching TRBD1. The CDR3 runs to 16 residues. V trimming: 5 bases; J trimming: 0 bases; junction bases outside the gene matches: 7. Germline loops: CDR1 SEHNR, CDR2 FQNEAQ (reference sequence).

This clonotype was seen only a few times. The chain combines TRBV3-1 with TRBJ2-1; 7 bases are shared with TRBD2. The germline V gene encodes CDR1 LGHDT and CDR2 YNNKEL (reference sequence). V dropped 1 base and J dropped 5; count of bases not matched to a gene: 2. CDR3 length: 14 residues. CDR3 coding DNA: TGTGCCAGCAGCCAAGGCGGGAGTCACAATGAGCAGTTCTTC. This codes for CASSQGGSHNEQFF.

The genes are TRBV5-1 and TRBJ1-4, with TRBD1 as a possible D gene (5 bases). Deletions cut 4 bases from V and 6 bases from J, with 19 bases between. There are 16 residues in the CDR3. Germline V lookup: CDR1 SGHRS, CDR2 YFSETQ. For the CDR3, the DNA is TGCGCCAGCAGCCGGGCTGGGTTGGGGCTCGATGAAAAACTGTTTTTT. This encodes CASSRAGLGLDEKLFF.

V is TRBV12-3 or TRBV12-4 and J is TRBJ1-2, with D unclear. CDR3 length equals 12 residues. V was shortened by 8 bases and J by 4 bases, with 11 bases between the two germline ends. The CDR3 is CASSRPPYGYTF. In DNA form, the CDR3 reads TGTGCCAGCTCCAGGCCGCCCTATGGCTACACCTTC.

This clonotype was observed many times. The rearrangement joins TRBV29-1 to TRBJ2-5; tentative D call: TRBD2 (7 bases). V lost 1 base and J 4 bases, leaving 19 bases between the germline ends. Germline V gives CDR1 SQVTM, CDR2 ANQGSEA. This CDR3 is built from 16 residues. DNA of the CDR3: TGCAGCGTTGAAGGCCAATACAGGGAGGGGGGAGAGACCCAGTACTTC. Residues: CSVEGQYREGGETQYF.

This rearrangement joins TRBV29-1 to TRBJ2-1; the D gene is possibly TRBD2 (6 bases). In germline, CDR1 is SQVTM, CDR2 ANQGSEA. This CDR3 spans 15 amino acids. Trimming pared 4 bases from V and 2 bases from J, leaving 15 bases between. The CDR3 DNA reads TGCAGCGTTGTAGTAGTGGGAGGTACCTACAATGAGCAGTTCTTC. Encoded protein: CSVVVVGGTYNEQFF.

This clonotype has just a few counts. The chain combines TRBV28 with TRBJ2-3; D gene ambiguous. CDR3 length equals 14 residues. Germline V gene lookup returns CDR1 MDHEN and CDR2 SYDVKM. The germline V and J ends were trimmed by 3 bases and 2 bases, with 9 bases remaining between them. The DNA of the CDR3 is TGTGCCAGCAGTTTTAACGTAATCACAGATACGCAGTATTTT. It encodes CASSFNVITDTQYF.

This clonotype showed up many times. The gene calls are TRBV6-1 and TRBJ2-1, with 9 bases aligning to TRBD2. Germline V CDR1 and CDR2: MNHNS, SASEGT. CDR3 size: 15 residues. V was pared by 3 bases and J by 6 bases, with 6 bases of the junction left unmatched. The CDR3 sequence: CASSEEVAGVNEQFF. In nucleotides, the CDR3 is TGTGCCAGCAGTGAGGAAGTAGCGGGAGTCAATGAGCAGTTCTTC.

This clonotype was recorded at least ten times. The chain combines TRBV12-5 with TRBJ2-7, with D possibly being TRBD1 or TRBD2 (5 bases each). V dropped 0 bases and J dropped 6 bases, with 9 bases sitting between them. The CDR3 spans 13 residues. Germline assignment: CDR1 LGHNT and CDR2 FRNRAP. The CDR3 DNA reads as TGTGCTAGTGGTTTGGTACAGGACTCCGAGCAGTACTTC. Residues: CASGLVQDSEQYF.

This clonotype was seen more than once but under ten times. The rearrangement uses TRBV29-1 and TRBJ2-5; 7 bases are shared with TRBD2. V lost 7 bases and J lost 5; bases outside the gene matches: 4. This CDR3 region has 11 residues. Germline CDR1 and CDR2: SQVTM and ANQGSEA. In nucleotides, the CDR3 is TGCAGCGGGGGGGGGTGGGAGACCCAGTACTTC. This translates into CSGGGWETQYF.

The rearrangement uses TRBV5-1 and TRBJ1-1; D unclear. The germline gives CDR1 SGHRS, CDR2 YFSETQ. The germline V and J ends were trimmed by 0 bases and 2 bases, with 8 bases remaining between them. This CDR3 has 14 amino acids. DNA of the CDR3: TGCGCCAGCAGCTTGGCGGCAGCCAACACTGAAGCTTTCTTT. It specifies CASSLAAANTEAFF.

This clonotype has ten or more counts. This chain uses TRBV20-1 with TRBJ2-7; no clear D. Germline V lookup: CDR1 DFQATT, CDR2 SNEGSKA (reference sequence). V was clipped by 0 bases and J by 7 bases, with 16 bases between them. This CDR3 is built from 14 residues. The CDR3 nucleotides are TGCAGTGCTAGAGACGGCCAGAGATTACGGGAGCAGTACTTC. Translated: CSARDGQRLREQYF.

The rearrangement links TRBV20-1 to TRBJ2-7; 9 nucleotides match TRBD1. Germline-derived CDR1 and CDR2 are DFQATT and SNEGSKA (reference sequence). V trimming: 6 bases; J trimming: 3 bases; junction bases outside the gene matches: 6. This CDR3 spans 13 amino acids. CDR3 region: CSANPGQGYEQYF. As DNA, the CDR3 is TGCAGTGCCAATCCGGGACAGGGCTACGAGCAGTACTTC.

This clonotype came up a few times. The genes are TRBV20-1 and TRBJ1-2; D not certain. Germline CDR1 is DFQATT and CDR2 is SNEGSKA (reference sequence). This CDR3 is built from 14 residues. The V end was cut by 6 bases, the J end by 2 bases, with 16 bases between. The CDR3 here is CSAERLIMNYGYTF. The DNA for the CDR3 is TGCAGTGCGGAAAGACTGATAATGAACTATGGCTACACCTTC.

The rearrangement links TRBV5-6 to TRBJ2-7; perhaps TRBD2 as D (6 bases). V lost 6 bases and J 3 bases, leaving 19 bases between the germline ends. Germline V CDR1 and CDR2: SGHDT, YYEEEE. This CDR3 region has 15 residues. Written as DNA, the CDR3 is TGTGCCAGCACGTTCTGGTCCGGGGGAGTCTACGAGCAGTACTTC. It codes for CASTFWSGGVYEQYF.

The CDR3 sequence is CASGLVLGGLMNTEAFF. The CDR3 DNA reads TGTGCTAGTGGTTTGGTACTCGGCGGACTCATGAACACTGAAGCTTTCTTT. This sequence joins TRBV12-5 and TRBJ1-1; no firm D call. The germline V gene encodes CDR1 LGHNT and CDR2 FRNRAP. Trimming took off 0 bases at V and 0 bases at J, with 14 bases between the two ends. CDR3 length: 17 amino acids.

The V and J genes are TRBV10-3 and TRBJ1-5; weak D call: TRBD1 (6 bases). Trimming took off 6 bases at V and 4 bases at J, with 16 bases between the two ends. The CDR3 contains 15 residues. The germline V gene has CDR1 ENHRY and CDR2 SYGVKD. The CDR3: CAISAYRDRNQPQHF. In DNA, the CDR3 is TGTGCCATCAGCGCTTACAGGGATAGAAATCAGCCCCAGCATTTT.

This clonotype has more than one count but fewer than ten. This chain joins TRBV24-1 and TRBJ2-1, with 10 bases that match TRBD2. The CDR3 loop spans 14 amino acids. Germline CDR1 and CDR2: KGHDR and SFDVKD. V trimming: 5 bases; J trimming: 8 bases; junction bases outside the gene matches: 5. The CDR3 sequence: CATSGLAGEDEQFF. In nucleotides, the CDR3 is TGTGCCACCAGTGGGCTAGCGGGAGAGGATGAGCAGTTCTTC.

The V gene is TRBV27, the J gene TRBJ2-1; 8 bases align to TRBD2. Losses at the gene ends were 5 bases for V and 9 bases for J; bases not matched to a gene: 6. The CDR3 runs 13 residues. CDR1 and CDR2 (germline): MNHEY, SMNVEV (reference sequence). The CDR3: CASSLSGGGEQFF. In nucleotides, the CDR3 is TGTGCCAGCAGTCTAAGCGGGGGTGGTGAGCAGTTCTTC.

The gene calls are TRBV29-1 and TRBJ2-2; 7 nucleotides match TRBD2. CDR1 and CDR2 from the germline V gene are SQVTM and ANQGSEA. The CDR3 consists of 14 residues. With 4 bases clipped from V and 1 base from J, the junction kept 3 bases outside the gene matches. Here the CDR3 reads CSVGGSLNTGELFF. CDR3 DNA: TGCAGCGTTGGCGGGAGTCTGAACACCGGGGAGCTGTTTTTT.

This clonotype has more than one count but fewer than ten. The chain recombines TRBV4-3 with TRBJ2-1; 8 bases are shared with TRBD2. V was pared by 10 bases and J by 0 bases, with 2 bases of the junction left unmatched. The CDR3 sequence is 13 residues long. Germline V lookup: CDR1 LGHNA, CDR2 YSLEER. CDR3 amino acids: CATGRASYNEQFF. The CDR3 DNA is TGCGCCACCGGGAGGGCCTCCTACAATGAGCAGTTCTTC.

This clonotype has just one count. The genes are TRBV4-1 and TRBJ2-1, with no clear D. This CDR3 region has 15 residues. V was clipped by 2 bases and J by 7 bases, with 15 bases between them. CDR1 and CDR2 from the germline V gene are MGHRA and YSYEKL. CDR3 loop: CASSQKDLGGNEQFF. The CDR3 DNA sequence: TGCGCCAGCAGCCAAAAGGACCTAGGTGGGAATGAGCAGTTCTTC.

The sample holds a few counts of this clonotype. This chain joins TRBV12-5 and TRBJ2-5; D gene ambiguous. The CDR3 sequence is 12 residues long. Germline V CDR1 and CDR2: LGHNT, FRNRAP. The germline V and J ends were trimmed by 4 bases and 1 base, with 4 bases remaining between them. DNA for the CDR3: TGTGCTAGTGGTTCCCTCCAAGAGACCCAGTACTTC. Encoded protein: CASGSLQETQYF.

This clonotype was seen repeatedly, ten times or more. The chain combines TRBV6-1 with TRBJ2-7; D call uncertain. Germline V gene lookup returns CDR1 MNHNS and CDR2 SASEGT. This CDR3 spans 14 amino acids. The V gene lost 3 bases and the J gene lost 0 bases, with 9 bases spanning the gap. This CDR3 is CASSDRPSSYEQYF. The CDR3 coding sequence is TGTGCCAGCAGTGACAGACCGAGCTCCTACGAGCAGTACTTC.